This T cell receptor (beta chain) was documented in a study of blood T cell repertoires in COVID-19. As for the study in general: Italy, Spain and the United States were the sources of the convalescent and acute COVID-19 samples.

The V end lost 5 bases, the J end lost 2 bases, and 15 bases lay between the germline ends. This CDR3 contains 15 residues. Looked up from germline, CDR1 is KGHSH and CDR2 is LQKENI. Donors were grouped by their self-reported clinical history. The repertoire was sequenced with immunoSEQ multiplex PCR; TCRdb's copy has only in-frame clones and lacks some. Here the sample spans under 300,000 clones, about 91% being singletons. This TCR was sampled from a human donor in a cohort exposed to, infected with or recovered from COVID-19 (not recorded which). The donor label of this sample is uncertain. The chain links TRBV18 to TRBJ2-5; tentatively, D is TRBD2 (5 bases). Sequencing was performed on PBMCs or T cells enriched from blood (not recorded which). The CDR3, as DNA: TGTGCCAGCTCAGCGGCGGCCGGGATTCAAGAGACCCAGTACTTC. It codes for CASSAAAGIQETQYF.